This T cell receptor (beta chain) was recorded in a study of blood T cell repertoires in COVID-19. Whole-study context: Samples representing acute and convalescent COVID-19 were sourced from the United States, Italy and Spain. Sources were T cells, B-cell-depleted T cells, or PBMCs; the material itself was cDNA or gDNA.

Measured with immunoSEQ multiplex PCR; TCRdb has only the in-frame clones, and not every one. The sample gives approximately 68,000 clones, 65% to 85% of which show up once; roughly a tenth is in the top ten. CDR3 length equals 17 residues. J gave up 8 bases and V 2 bases, and 15 bases lay outside the gene matches. Germline assignment: CDR1 SGDLS and CDR2 YYNGEE. Sequencing was carried out using peripheral blood. The chain employs TRBV9 and TRBJ2-1, with 8 positions matching TRBD2. This TCR derives from a woman aged 45 to 65 with acute or convalescent COVID-19. This CDR3 is CASSVAGGGPTNHEQFF. The CDR3 coding sequence is TGTGCCAGCAGCGTCGCGGGCGGGGGGCCAACCAACCATGAGCAGTTCTTC.